Following are 31 T cell receptor beta chains from one sample sequenced in a study of CD8 T cells in ankylosing spondylitis. One entry per CDR3 protein, called by TCRdb with MiXCR from the 5' RACE reads. The sample contains roughly 490,000 distinct CDR3 sequences, about 5% of which appear only once. Findings and limits, study-wide: Among TCR beta sequences, a motif of under 10 highly homologous variants appeared characteristic of ankylosing spondylitis blood.

Antigens for these TCRs are unknown. The sequenced sample was blood, either unsorted or a sorted T cell fraction (not recorded which). The receptor set was obtained from a male donor with ankylosing spondylitis.

There are a few counts of this clonotype. The V call is TRBV20-1, the J call TRBJ2-3; D unresolved. CDR3 size: 11 residues. Trimming removed 4 bases at V and 3 bases at J, with 5 bases between. CDR1 and CDR2 from the germline V gene are DFQATT and SNEGSKA (reference sequence). CDR3 in DNA: TGCAGTGCTATCCTGACAGATACGCAGTATTTT. Its translation is CSAILTDTQYF.

In this sample, this clonotype turned up many times. The chain is built from TRBV28 and TRBJ2-1; no clear D. The germline CDR1 and CDR2 sequences are MDHEN and SYDVKM. This CDR3 comprises 15 residues. The V end was cut by 5 bases, the J end by 5 bases, with 16 bases between. CDR3 nucleotide sequence: TGTGCCAGCAGTCCCATAGGTCTAGGCGACAATGAGCAGTTCTTC. Translated, it gives CASSPIGLGDNEQFF.

This clonotype showed up many times. The gene calls are TRBV3-1 and TRBJ2-1; 12 positions match TRBD2. This CDR3 has 15 amino acids. The V segment lost 4 bases and the J segment 2 bases; nucleotides outside the gene matches: 0. Germline V gene data show CDR1 as LGHDT and CDR2 as YNNKEL (reference sequence). DNA for the CDR3: TGTGCCAGCAGCCGGACTAGCGGGGCCTACAATGAGCAGTTCTTC. This sequence encodes CASSRTSGAYNEQFF.

As for this clonotype: Possible read error: a much larger clone is one base away. The rearrangement joins TRBV29-1 to TRBJ2-2, with D possibly TRBD2 on 7 matching bases. CDR1 and CDR2 from the germline V gene are SQVTM and ANQGSEA. The CDR3 is made up of 16 amino acids. This chain's CDR3 is CSAEDQEGGPTGELFF. For the CDR3, the DNA is TGCAGCGCTGAAGATCAAGAGGGGGGGCCCACCGGGGAGCTGTTTTTT.

This clonotype was seen at least ten times. J is TRBJ1-1 and V is TRBV4-3; D is perhaps TRBD1 (5 bases). Trimming left V 0 bases short and J 11 bases short, with 19 bases between. This CDR3 is built from 15 residues. Germline V CDR1 and CDR2: LGHNA, YSLEER. The CDR3 DNA reads as TGCGCCAGCAGCCAAGATGACAGCGCCCACTCCTCCGCTTTCTTT. This sequence encodes CASSQDDSAHSSAFF.

Many counts were recorded for this clonotype. The genes are TRBV29-1 and TRBJ1-1; D unresolved. This CDR3 is built from 11 residues. Germline V gene data show CDR1 as SQVTM and CDR2 as ANQGSEA. V was cut by 6 bases and J by 1 base, with 6 bases left in between. CDR3 residues: CSVARNTEAFF. The CDR3 nucleotides are TGCAGCGTGGCGAGGAACACTGAAGCTTTCTTT.

This clonotype was picked up many times. V is TRBV7-9 and J is TRBJ2-1; 9 nucleotides match TRBD2. The CDR3 sequence is 16 residues long. Germline V CDR1 and CDR2: SEHNR, FQNEAQ (reference sequence). Unmatched junction bases numbered 7, after V lost 1 base and J lost 6 bases. The CDR3 here is CASSLGVAGVLNEQFF. The CDR3 DNA follows: TGTGCCAGCAGCTTAGGGGTAGCGGGAGTACTCAATGAGCAGTTCTTC.

The chain combines TRBV21-1 with TRBJ2-2. TRBV21-1 is a listed pseudogene. This CDR3 is built from 14 residues. CDR3 bases: TGTGCCAGCAGCAAAGATTTGAACACCGGGGAGCTGTTTTTT. Its protein is CASSKDLNTGELFF.

There are many counts of this clonotype. V usage is TRBV10-3 and J usage is TRBJ2-1, with 8 bases fitting TRBD1. The CDR3 covers 13 residues. Germline trimming cut 7 bases from V and 6 bases from J; bases unmatched to any gene: 5. From germline, CDR1 is ENHRY and CDR2 SYGVKD. The chain's CDR3 is CAITTDRGNEQFF. The DNA for the CDR3 is TGTGCCATCACTACCGACAGGGGCAATGAGCAGTTCTTC.

This clonotype showed up many times. The chain recombines TRBV18 with TRBJ2-7, with 11 bases that match TRBD1. This CDR3 contains 16 residues. Germline V gene lookup returns CDR1 KGHSH and CDR2 LQKENI. The V gene end was trimmed by 3 bases and the J gene end by 3 bases; junction bases not matched to a gene: 7. The CDR3 sequence is CASSPVPGQGGYEQYF. The CDR3, as DNA: TGTGCCAGCTCACCCGTACCGGGACAGGGGGGCTACGAGCAGTACTTC.

This clonotype was picked up a small number of times. The CDR3 sequence: CASHAGRESPLHF. DNA for the CDR3: TGTGCCAGCCACGCGGGGAGGGAATCACCCCTCCACTTT. The chain links TRBV7-2 to TRBJ1-6; D is unclear. Between the trimmed V and J ends, which lost 8 bases and 10 bases, there was a span of 15 bases. Germline assignment: CDR1 SGHTA and CDR2 FQGNSA. The CDR3 is made up of 13 amino acids.

This clonotype came up many times. This chain connects TRBV20-1 to TRBJ1-5; TRBD1 aligns across 7 bases. V trimming: 6 bases; J trimming: 3 bases; junction bases outside the gene matches: 5. Per the germline V gene, CDR1 is DFQATT and CDR2 is SNEGSKA (reference sequence). The CDR3 extends over 13 amino acids. CDR3 residues: CSARGRSNQPQHF. DNA of the CDR3: TGCAGTGCCAGGGGGAGGTCCAATCAGCCCCAGCATTTT.

This clonotype came up many times. This chain links TRBV5-6 with TRBJ1-5; no definite D call. The CDR3 length is 13 residues. Germline V gives CDR1 SGHDT, CDR2 YYEEEE. V lost 0 bases, J lost 7 bases, and 8 bases lay in between. In DNA form, the CDR3 reads TGTGCCAGCAGCTTGGGCTTGGGGCAGCCCCAGCATTTT. This translates into CASSLGLGQPQHF.

There are many counts of this clonotype. The chain couples TRBV20-1 to TRBJ1-2, with TRBD1 identical over 7 bases. CDR3 size: 13 residues. Germline CDR1 reads DFQATT; CDR2 reads SNEGSKA (reference sequence). V was pared by 6 bases and J by 4 bases, with 8 bases of the junction left unmatched. CDR3 in DNA: TGCAGTGCCGTAGGGGGCGCGGGCTATGGCTACACCTTC. As protein: CSAVGGAGYGYTF.

This clonotype was observed at least ten times. The chain has TRBV29-1 and TRBJ1-2; D perhaps matches TRBD1 (5 bases). The CDR3 has 14 amino acids. V lost 6 bases to trimming and J lost 4 bases, with 18 bases between them. The germline gives CDR1 SQVTM, CDR2 ANQGSEA. Here the CDR3 DNA reads TGCAGCGTCAGTGGGTTCCGGGGGTTCTATGGCTACACCTTC. Its translation: CSVSGFRGFYGYTF. The complete variable domain, with remaining parts taken from reference TRBV29-1 and TRBJ1-2, reads SAVISQKPSRDICQRGTSLTIQCQVDSQVTMMFWYRQQPGQSLTLIATANQGSEATYESGFVIDKFPISRPNLTFSTLTVSNMSPEDSSIYLCSVSGFRGFYGYTFGSGTRLTVV.

This clonotype was seen ten or more times. The V call is TRBV7-2, the J call TRBJ2-2, with 7 bases that match TRBD1. The CDR3 extends over 16 amino acids. Germline CDR1 is SGHTA and CDR2 is FQGNSA. Trimming at V came to 5 bases and at J to 1 base, leaving 7 bases not matched to a gene. DNA for the CDR3: TGTGCCAGCAGCCGTCCAGGGGGTATGAACACCGGGGAGCTGTTTTTT. Protein: CASSRPGGMNTGELFF.

A few counts support this clonotype. The rearrangement joins TRBV4-1 to TRBJ1-1; D remains ambiguous. The germline V gene has CDR1 MGHRA and CDR2 YSYEKL. V was cut by 0 bases and J by 7 bases, with 15 bases left in between. The CDR3 consists of 15 residues. For the CDR3, the DNA is TGCGCCAGCAGCCAAGATGGAATGGAAGGACTTGAAGCTTTCTTT. Encoded protein: CASSQDGMEGLEAFF.

This clonotype was counted at least ten times. DNA for the CDR3: TGTGCCACCGGGAATTTTAACACCGGGGAGCTGTTTTTT. Protein: CATGNFNTGELFF. The chain employs TRBV24-1 and TRBJ2-2; D ambiguous. V was cut by 9 bases and J by 2 bases, with 9 bases left in between. Germline CDR1 is KGHDR and CDR2 is SFDVKD. This CDR3 contains 13 residues.

There are many counts of this clonotype. The chain uses TRBV7-8 and TRBJ2-7; the D gene is possibly TRBD1 (5 bases). Germline-derived CDR1 and CDR2 are SGHVS and FQNEAQ. V shed 1 base and J shed 6 bases, with 10 bases lying between them. CDR3 length: 13 residues. The CDR3 DNA is TGTGCCAGCAGCTTAGTCCGGCAGGGCGAGCAGTACTTC. Amino acids: CASSLVRQGEQYF.

The sample holds many counts of this clonotype. This sequence joins TRBV27 and TRBJ2-3; D is unclear. The germline V gene has CDR1 MNHEY and CDR2 SMNVEV (reference sequence). This CDR3 contains 14 residues. With 2 bases removed from V and 2 bases from J, the gap between germline ends came to 8 bases. In nucleotides, the CDR3 is TGTGCCAGCAGTTTAAACAGATACACAGATACGCAGTATTTT. It is translated as CASSLNRYTDTQYF.

This chain links TRBV4-1 with TRBJ1-5; D is unclear. CDR3 length: 12 amino acids. The V gene's germline CDR1 is MGHRA and CDR2 YSYEKL. Trimming pared 0 bases from V and 8 bases from J, leaving 5 bases between. The CDR3 loop is CASSQDGKPQHF. In DNA form, the CDR3 reads TGCGCCAGCAGCCAAGACGGGAAGCCCCAGCATTTT.

The table lists this clonotype with many counts. The rearrangement links TRBV11-2 to TRBJ2-1; D may be TRBD1 or TRBD2 (5 bases each). This CDR3 spans 18 amino acids. Germline loops: CDR1 SGHAT, CDR2 FQNNGV. V lost 1 base and J 4 bases, leaving 20 bases between the germline ends. The DNA of the CDR3 is TGTGCCAGCAGCTTAGTCGGGACGGGATACCAACTTTACAATGAGCAGTTCTTC. Translation: CASSLVGTGYQLYNEQFF.

At least ten counts were recorded for this clonotype. The chain links TRBV6-2 or TRBV6-3 to TRBJ2-7; 8 positions agree with TRBD2. The ends lost 6 bases at V and 3 bases at J; junction bases unmatched: 4. This CDR3 has 13 residues. CDR1 is MNHEY, CDR2 SVGEGT, per germline. CDR3 residues: CASRGLVGYEQYF. The CDR3 DNA reads as TGTGCCAGCAGGGGACTAGTCGGCTACGAGCAGTACTTC.

This clonotype was counted ten times or more. J is TRBJ2-1 and V is TRBV29-1; perhaps TRBD1 as D (6 bases). The CDR3 spans 16 residues. Germline V lookup: CDR1 SQVTM, CDR2 ANQGSEA. V was shortened by 2 bases and J by 0 bases, with 14 bases between the two germline ends. CDR3 nucleotides: TGCAGCGTTGAACATACAGGGAAGAGCTCCTACAATGAGCAGTTCTTC. It specifies CSVEHTGKSSYNEQFF.

This chain joins TRBV12-3 or TRBV12-4 and TRBJ2-7; 11 bases match TRBD2. This CDR3 has 15 residues. V dropped 2 bases and J dropped 5; count of bases not matched to a gene: 5. DNA for the CDR3: TGTGCCAGCAGTTTACTTAGCGGGGGGGAGAACGAGCAGTACTTC. Translated: CASSLLSGGENEQYF.

The sample holds many counts of this clonotype. CDR3 DNA sequence: TGCGCCAGCAGCGGGGGTGGAATCAATGAGCAGTTCTTC. Translation gives CASSGGGINEQFF. The rearrangement links TRBV5-1 to TRBJ2-1; D assignment may be TRBD1 or TRBD2 (5 bases each). CDR3 size: 13 residues. Deletions cut 4 bases from V and 6 bases from J, with 11 bases between. The V gene's germline CDR1 is SGHRS and CDR2 YFSETQ.

In this sample, this clonotype turned up many times. The gene calls are TRBV24-1 and TRBJ2-5; 7 bases align to TRBD1. This CDR3 has 15 residues. Germline V gives CDR1 KGHDR, CDR2 SFDVKD. V shed 3 bases, J shed 2 bases, and the junction held 5 bases outside the gene matches. This CDR3 reads CATSDVQGFQETQYF. CDR3 sequence (DNA): TGTGCCACCAGTGATGTACAGGGGTTTCAAGAGACCCAGTACTTC.

At least ten counts were recorded for this clonotype. This rearrangement joins TRBV29-1 to TRBJ2-3; 9 bases are shared with TRBD1. This CDR3 has 14 amino acids. Germline V gene sequence: CDR1 SQVTM, CDR2 ANQGSEA. Losses at the gene ends were 4 bases for V and 4 bases for J; bases not matched to a gene: 6. In DNA form, the CDR3 reads TGCAGCGTTGTGGGACAGGGTTCCCCAGATACGCAGTATTTT. This translates into CSVVGQGSPDTQYF.

This clonotype was detected many times. V and J are TRBV29-1 and TRBJ1-1; TRBD1 agrees at 9 bases. CDR3 length: 14 residues. The J segment lost 10 bases and the V segment lost 1 base, leaving 10 bases of the junction unmatched. Germline CDR1 SQVTM, CDR2 ANQGSEA. The CDR3, as DNA: TGCAGCGTTGAAGCGGGACAGGGCATGAGGGGAGCTTTCTTT. It yields the protein CSVEAGQGMRGAFF.

This clonotype was seen ten or more times. One end of the junction varies from germline; a read error may be responsible. The genes are TRBV5-1 and TRBJ2-6; possible D gene TRBD1, 5 bases. This CDR3 is 16 amino acids long. The germline CDR1 and CDR2 sequences are SGHRS and YFSETQ. CDR3 sequence: CASSLTGNSGANVLTF. DNA for the CDR3: TGTGCCAGCAGTCTTACAGGCAACTCTGGGGCCAACGTCCTGACTTTC. The full variable domain, with the rest looked up from reference TRBV5-1 and TRBJ2-6, is KAGVTQTPRYLIKTRGQQVTLSCSPISGHRSVSWYQQTPGQGLQFLFEYFSETQRNKGNFPGRFSGRQFSNSRSEMNVSTLELGDSALYLCASSLTGNSGANVLTFGAGSRLTVL.

This clonotype came up many times. The chain combines TRBV7-9 with TRBJ2-5, with 7 bases identical to TRBD2. J lost 5 bases, V lost 8 bases, and 11 bases had no gene match. Germline V gene sequence: CDR1 SEHNR, CDR2 FQNEAQ (reference sequence). This CDR3 has 14 amino acids. The CDR3 DNA follows: TGTGCCAGCCTTGAGGGAGGGCCTCAGGAGACCCAGTACTTC. It codes for CASLEGGPQETQYF.